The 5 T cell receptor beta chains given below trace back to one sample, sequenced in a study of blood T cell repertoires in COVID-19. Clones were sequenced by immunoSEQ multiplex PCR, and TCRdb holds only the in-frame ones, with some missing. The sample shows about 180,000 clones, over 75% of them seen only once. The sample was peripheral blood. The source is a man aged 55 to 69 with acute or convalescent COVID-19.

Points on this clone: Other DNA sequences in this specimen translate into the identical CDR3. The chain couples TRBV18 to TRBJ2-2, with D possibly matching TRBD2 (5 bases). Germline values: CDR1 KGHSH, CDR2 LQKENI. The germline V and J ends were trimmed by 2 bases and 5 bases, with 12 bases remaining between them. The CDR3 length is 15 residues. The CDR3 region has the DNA TGTGCCAGCTCACCAGACCGGGGAAATACCGGGGAGCTGTTTTTT. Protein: CASSPDRGNTGELFF.

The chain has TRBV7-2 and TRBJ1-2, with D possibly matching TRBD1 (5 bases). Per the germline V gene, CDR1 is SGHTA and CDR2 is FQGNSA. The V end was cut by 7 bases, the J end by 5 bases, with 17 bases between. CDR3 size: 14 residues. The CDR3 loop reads CASTPGGRGYGYTF. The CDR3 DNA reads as TGTGCCAGCACCCCGGGGGGGAGGGGATATGGCTACACCTTC.

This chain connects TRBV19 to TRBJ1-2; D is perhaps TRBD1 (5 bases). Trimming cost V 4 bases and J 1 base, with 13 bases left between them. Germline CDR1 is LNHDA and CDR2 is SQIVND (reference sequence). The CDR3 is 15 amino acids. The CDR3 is CASSNAGLNNYGYTF. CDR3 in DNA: TGTGCCAGTAGTAATGCGGGACTCAATAACTATGGCTACACCTTC.

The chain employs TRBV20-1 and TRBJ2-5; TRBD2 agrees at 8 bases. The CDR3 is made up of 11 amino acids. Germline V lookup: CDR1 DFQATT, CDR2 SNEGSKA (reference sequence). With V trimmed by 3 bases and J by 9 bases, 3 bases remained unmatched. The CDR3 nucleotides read TGCAGTGCTAGGGTCGGGGGGGCCCAGTACTTC. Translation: CSARVGGAQYF.

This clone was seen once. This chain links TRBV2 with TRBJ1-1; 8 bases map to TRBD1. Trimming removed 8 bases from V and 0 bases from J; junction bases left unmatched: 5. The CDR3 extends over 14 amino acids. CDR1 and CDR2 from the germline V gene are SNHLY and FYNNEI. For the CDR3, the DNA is TGTGCCAGCCAAGGACAGGGAATGAACACTGAAGCTTTCTTT. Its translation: CASQGQGMNTEAFF.